Ten or more counts support the clone carrying this TCR beta chain. Its antigen is still unknown. Germline-derived CDR1 and CDR2 are SGHTA and FQGNSA. Between the trimmed V and J ends, which lost 2 bases and 4 bases, there was a span of 8 bases. The CDR3 runs 13 residues. Quantitative 5'-RACE with molecular barcodes generated TCR beta libraries. MiXCR, run by TCRdb on the 5' RACE reads, gives a single entry per CDR3 protein. The data contain approximately 140,000 distinct CDR3 sequences, roughly 8.3% of them seen just once; the ten biggest clones take up approximately 6.8%. The sample is drawn from a study of CD8 T cells in ankylosing spondylitis. Findings and caveats of the study: Disease-linked clones were CD8+ and relatively rare in peripheral blood. Typical of ankylosing spondylitis blood, it appeared, was a TCR beta motif of several highly homologous variants. There was reportedly significant enrichment of clones that were disease-linked in matched ankylosing spondylitis synovial fluid.

Material for sequencing was synovial fluid, either unsorted or a sorted T cell fraction (not recorded which). The clonotype was recovered from a male donor with ankylosing spondylitis. The chain combines TRBV7-2 with TRBJ1-1, with D tentatively TRBD1 (6 bases). The CDR3 DNA sequence: TGTGCCAGCAGCTTAAGGGGGGGCACTGAAGCTTTCTTT. It encodes CASSLRGGTEAFF.